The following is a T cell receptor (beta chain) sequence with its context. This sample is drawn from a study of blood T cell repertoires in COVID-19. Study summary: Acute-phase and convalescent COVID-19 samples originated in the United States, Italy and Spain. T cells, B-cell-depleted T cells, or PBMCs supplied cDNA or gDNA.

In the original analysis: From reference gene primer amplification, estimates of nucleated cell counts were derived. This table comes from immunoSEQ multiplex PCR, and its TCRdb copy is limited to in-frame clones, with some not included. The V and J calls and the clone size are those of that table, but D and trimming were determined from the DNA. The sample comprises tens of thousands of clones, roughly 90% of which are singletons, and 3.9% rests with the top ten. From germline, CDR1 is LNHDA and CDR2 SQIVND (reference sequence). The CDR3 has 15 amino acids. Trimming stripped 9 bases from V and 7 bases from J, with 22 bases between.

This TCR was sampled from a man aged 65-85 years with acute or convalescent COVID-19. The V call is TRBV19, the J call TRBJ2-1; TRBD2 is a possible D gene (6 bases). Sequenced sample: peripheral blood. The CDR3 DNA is TGTGCCAGCACTACAATGGGGGGATCCTTAAATGAGCAGTTCTTC. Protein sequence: CASTTMGGSLNEQFF.